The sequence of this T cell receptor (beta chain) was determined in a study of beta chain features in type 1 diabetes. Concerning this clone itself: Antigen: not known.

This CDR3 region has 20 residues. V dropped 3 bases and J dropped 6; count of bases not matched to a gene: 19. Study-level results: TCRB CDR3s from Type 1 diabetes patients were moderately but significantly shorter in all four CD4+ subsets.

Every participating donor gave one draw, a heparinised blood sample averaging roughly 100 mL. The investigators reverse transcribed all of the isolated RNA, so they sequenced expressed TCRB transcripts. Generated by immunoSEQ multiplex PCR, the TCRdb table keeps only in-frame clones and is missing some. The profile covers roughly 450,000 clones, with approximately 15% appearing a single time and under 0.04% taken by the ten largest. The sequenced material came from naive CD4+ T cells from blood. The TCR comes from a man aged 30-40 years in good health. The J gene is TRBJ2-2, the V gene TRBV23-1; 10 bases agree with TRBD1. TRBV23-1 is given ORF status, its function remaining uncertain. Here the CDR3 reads CASSQADRGRFFGCSGELFF. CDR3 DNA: TGCGCCAGCAGTCAGGCTGACAGGGGGCGCTTCTTCGGTTGTTCCGGGGAGCTGTTTTTT.